This T cell receptor (beta chain) was recovered during a study of beta chain features in type 1 diabetes. Study at large: There were 107,917,701 sorted cells examined across all samples.

Points from the study as a whole: All four CD4+ subsets from Type 1 diabetes patients carried moderately but significantly shorter TCRB CDR3s. Because the template was cDNA, high-expressing cells might be over-represented. VDJ junctions from patients with type 1 diabetes contained fewer insertions and more deletions.

Concerning this clone itself: The antigen is unknown.

Expressed TCRB transcripts got sequenced, as all isolated RNA was reverse transcribed. Method: immunoSEQ multiplex PCR; TCRdb's copy keeps in-frame clones and lacks some. The sample holds under 850,000 clones, roughly 12% seen once. Using CD45RO/CCR7/CD25/CD127/CD95/CD27, CD4+ naive, central memory, regulatory and stem cell-like memory cells were sorted. Sequencing input: naive CD4+ T cells from blood. This clonotype originated in a young man with type 1 diabetes.

The CDR3 DNA sequence: TGCAGCTCCAGTCCCGGGACAGGGGAAGAGACCCAGTACTTC. Amino acids: CSSSPGTGEETQYF. The chain joins TRBV29-1 to TRBJ2-5; the match to TRBD1 covers 10 bases. The J segment lost 3 bases and the V segment lost 8 bases, leaving 9 bases of the junction unmatched. CDR3 length: 14 residues. Germline V CDR1 and CDR2: SQVTM, ANQGSEA. The full variable domain, rest sourced from reference TRBV29-1 and TRBJ2-5, is SAVISQKPSRDICQRGTSLTIQCQVDSQVTMMFWYRQQPGQSLTLIATANQGSEATYESGFVIDKFPISRPNLTFSTLTVSNMSPEDSSIYLCSSSPGTGEETQYFGPGTRLLVL.